This T cell receptor beta chain was captured by sequencing in a study of shared clonotypes between healthy human individuals. Whole-study findings and limits: In a handful of donors, about 5% of naive CD4 clonotypes appeared in common.

Running of the assay took place at deep level. Measured with immunoSEQ multiplex PCR; TCRdb has only the in-frame clones, and not every one. This sample carries about 2,500,000 clones, about 92% of them seen once, and the ten largest clones take 0.14%. Only Caucasian adults living in Nashville, Tennessee made up the donor group. On this clone: Its antigen remains unknown.

The source of this sequence is a young man in good health. Specimen: naive CD4+ T cells sorted from blood. As to subset: CD45RA+ positively selected.

CDR3 in DNA: TGTGCCAGCTCAGGGTGCTACACCTTC. Its translation: CASSGCYTF. The chain is built from TRBV27 and TRBJ1-2; TRBD1 is a possible D gene (5 bases). V lost 8 bases to trimming and J lost 9 bases, with 7 bases between them. Germline values: CDR1 MNHEY, CDR2 SMNVEV (reference sequence). The CDR3 contains 9 residues.